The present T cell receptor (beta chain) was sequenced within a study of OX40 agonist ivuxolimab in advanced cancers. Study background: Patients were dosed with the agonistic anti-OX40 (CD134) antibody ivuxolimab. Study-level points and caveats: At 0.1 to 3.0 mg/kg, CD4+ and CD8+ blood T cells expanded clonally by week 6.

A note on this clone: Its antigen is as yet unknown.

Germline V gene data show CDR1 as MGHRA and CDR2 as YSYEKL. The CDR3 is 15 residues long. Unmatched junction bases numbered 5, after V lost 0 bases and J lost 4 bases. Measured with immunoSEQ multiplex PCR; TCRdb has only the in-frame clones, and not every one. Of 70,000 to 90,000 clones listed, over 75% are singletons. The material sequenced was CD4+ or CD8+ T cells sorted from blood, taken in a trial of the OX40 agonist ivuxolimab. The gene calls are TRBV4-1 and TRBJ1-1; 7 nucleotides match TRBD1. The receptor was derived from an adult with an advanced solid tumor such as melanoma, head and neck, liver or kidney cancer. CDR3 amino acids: CASSQDRQGFTEAFF. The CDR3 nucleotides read TGCGCCAGCAGCCAAGATAGACAGGGATTCACTGAAGCTTTCTTT.